Presented here are 23 T cell receptor beta chains from one specimen sequenced in a study of shared clonotypes between healthy human individuals. CD45RO-negative, CCR7-selected cells formed the naive CD8 fraction, which excluded terminally differentiated effector memory CD45RA+ cells. Sequenced by immunoSEQ multiplex PCR; TCRdb stores in-frame clones only, minus some. The repertoire consists of millions of clones, with 85% to 95% occurring once and the leading ten covering over 1.5%. The sample was naive CD8+ T cells from PBMCs. These receptors came from a man younger than 30 in good health. Some clones in this sample may be carry-over from other donors' samples.

V usage is TRBV19 and J usage is TRBJ2-5, with a tentative D call TRBD1 (5 bases). The CDR3 is 13 residues long. Trimming took 5 bases from V and 3 from J, leaving 10 bases between them. CDR1 is LNHDA, CDR2 SQIVND, per germline (reference sequence). CDR3 coding DNA: TGTGCCAGTAGTTGGCGCAGGGAAGAGACCCAGTACTTC. It codes for CASSWRREETQYF.

This clone was seen once. The V call is TRBV7-6, the J call TRBJ2-3, with D possibly matching TRBD2 (6 bases). Germline V CDR1 and CDR2: SGHVS, FNYEAQ. Deletions cut 6 bases from V and 1 base from J, with 17 bases between. The CDR3 runs 16 residues. CDR3 in DNA: TGTGCCAGCAGTGGGGGGATAGGGGAAGGCACAGATACGCAGTATTTT. This codes for CASSGGIGEGTDTQYF.

Regarding this clone: This sample also contains other DNA sequences that code for the same CDR3. J is TRBJ2-7 and V is TRBV4-1, with 10 bases identical to TRBD1. Germline CDR1 is MGHRA and CDR2 is YSYEKL. The ends lost 3 bases at V and 3 bases at J; junction bases unmatched: 2. This CDR3 is 14 amino acids long. DNA of the CDR3: TGCGCCAGCAGCCACCGGACAGGGGGCTACGAGCAGTACTTC. As protein: CASSHRTGGYEQYF.

The J gene is TRBJ2-7, the V gene TRBV9, with 8 bases that match TRBD1. The J segment lost 0 bases and the V segment lost 4 bases, leaving 6 bases of the junction unmatched. The CDR3 is 15 amino acids. Looked up from germline, CDR1 is SGDLS and CDR2 is YYNGEE. The CDR3 region has the DNA TGTGCCAGCAGCCCCCGGACAGGGTTCTCCTACGAGCAGTACTTC. Translation gives CASSPRTGFSYEQYF.

The rearrangement links TRBV7-9 to TRBJ1-1; D remains unclear. V was shortened by 5 bases and J by 5 bases, with 15 bases between the two germline ends. CDR3 length equals 14 residues. CDR1 and CDR2 from the germline V gene are SEHNR and FQNEAQ (reference sequence). CDR3 coding DNA: TGTGCCAGCAGCCGTCCGAGGGTGGGGACTGAAGCTTTCTTT. The encoded protein is CASSRPRVGTEAFF.

This clone is a singleton in its sample. The chain couples TRBV2 to TRBJ2-1, with 8 bases fitting TRBD1. Per the germline V gene, CDR1 is SNHLY and CDR2 is FYNNEI. This CDR3 is built from 15 residues. J was trimmed by 6 bases and V by 4 bases; bases with no gene match: 8. The CDR3 sequence is CASSVSGGFVNEQFF. CDR3 DNA sequence: TGTGCCAGCAGTGTATCAGGGGGCTTCGTCAATGAGCAGTTCTTC.

The gene calls are TRBV19 and TRBJ2-1; TRBD2 agrees at 12 bases. Germline V gene sequence: CDR1 LNHDA, CDR2 SQIVND (reference sequence). Trimming removed 11 bases from V and 0 bases from J; junction bases left unmatched: 11. This CDR3 is built from 17 residues. Here the CDR3 reads CAGQRGLAGLSYNEQFF. CDR3 nucleotides: TGTGCCGGGCAACGGGGACTAGCGGGTCTCTCCTACAATGAGCAGTTCTTC.

This rearrangement joins TRBV4-1 to TRBJ2-3; D possibly corresponds to TRBD2 (6 bases). Deletions cut 6 bases from V and 6 bases from J, with 19 bases between. The CDR3 runs 15 residues. Germline CDR1 reads MGHRA; CDR2 reads YSYEKL. In DNA form, the CDR3 reads TGCGCCAGCAGGGATGCGGAGGGGCGTTATGATACGCAGTATTTT. This encodes CASRDAEGRYDTQYF.

This clone was observed a single time. The rearrangement links TRBV9 to TRBJ1-2; 10 nucleotides match TRBD1. Trimming cost V 4 bases and J 4 bases; bases outside gene matches: 7. The length of the CDR3 is 15 residues. CDR1 is SGDLS and CDR2 is YYNGEE in the germline V gene. CDR3 in amino acids: CASSPGDRGTYGYTF. CDR3 sequence (DNA): TGTGCCAGCAGCCCAGGGGACAGGGGAACCTATGGCTACACCTTC.

This clone was seen only once. This chain connects TRBV10-3 to TRBJ2-5; TRBD2 aligns across 7 bases. Trimming removed 8 bases from V and 2 bases from J; junction bases left unmatched: 8. Germline loops: CDR1 ENHRY, CDR2 SYGVKD. This CDR3 region has 14 residues. Here the CDR3 reads CAIWGGVPQETQYF. CDR3 nucleotide sequence: TGTGCCATCTGGGGGGGAGTGCCGCAAGAGACCCAGTACTTC.

This clone was observed a single time. The chain has TRBV27 and TRBJ1-2; D gene unclear. This CDR3 region has 12 residues. The germline V gene has CDR1 MNHEY and CDR2 SMNVEV (reference sequence). V gave up 5 bases and J gave up 4 bases, with 8 bases separating them. The CDR3 loop reads CASSSNLYGYTF. The DNA for the CDR3 is TGTGCCAGCAGTAGTAACCTCTATGGCTACACCTTC.

J is TRBJ1-2 and V is TRBV4-3; weak D call: TRBD1 (6 bases). The CDR3 runs 14 residues. Trimming left V 0 bases short and J 6 bases short, with 11 bases between. Per the germline V gene, CDR1 is LGHNA and CDR2 is YSLEER. CDR3 nucleotide sequence: TGCGCCAGCAGCCAAGAGACAGGTTCCCATGGCTACACCTTC. This gives the protein CASSQETGSHGYTF.

Written as DNA, the CDR3 is TGCGCCAGCAGCTTGGACTACCCCGGGGACTATGGCTACACCTTC. Its translation is CASSLDYPGDYGYTF. This chain joins TRBV5-1 and TRBJ1-2; D is undetermined. The ends were cut back, 0 bases at V and 3 bases at J, with 12 bases in the middle. CDR1 is SGHRS, CDR2 YFSETQ, per germline. CDR3 length: 15 amino acids. The variable domain in full, with the rest retrieved from reference TRBV5-1 and TRBJ1-2, is KAGVTQTPRYLIKTRGQQVTLSCSPISGHRSVSWYQQTPGQGLQFLFEYFSETQRNKGNFPGRFSGRQFSNSRSEMNVSTLELGDSALYLCASSLDYPGDYGYTFGSGTRLTVV.

The chain joins TRBV25-1 to TRBJ2-5; D call uncertain. This CDR3 has 14 residues. V was pared by 0 bases and J by 0 bases, with 5 bases between. The germline gives CDR1 MGHDK, CDR2 SYGVNS. The DNA of the CDR3 is TGTGCCAGCAGTGAATATGGGGACCAAGAGACCCAGTACTTC. Encoded protein: CASSEYGDQETQYF. Full variable domain (missing parts from reference TRBV25-1 and TRBJ2-5): EADIYQTPRYLVIGTGKKITLECSQTMGHDKMYWYQQDPGMELHLIHYSYGVNSTEKGDLSSESTVSRIRTEHFPLTLESARPSHTSQYLCASSEYGDQETQYFGPGTRLLVL.

The chain uses TRBV11-2 and TRBJ1-4; D is ambiguous. The CDR3 consists of 15 residues. Trimming pared 5 bases from V and 4 bases from J, leaving 14 bases between. Looked up from germline, CDR1 is SGHAT and CDR2 is FQNNGV. The CDR3 DNA is TGTGCCAGCAGCCCCGTGACGGGAAATAATGAAAAACTGTTTTTT. Translated, it gives CASSPVTGNNEKLFF.

The chain links TRBV9 to TRBJ1-1; D gene ambiguous. V was cut by 3 bases and J by 0 bases, with 9 bases left in between. CDR1 and CDR2 (germline): SGDLS, YYNGEE. This CDR3 is 14 amino acids long. CDR3 protein: CASSAVAVNTEAFF. The CDR3 DNA is TGTGCCAGCAGCGCGGTTGCCGTGAACACTGAAGCTTTCTTT.

The rearrangement uses TRBV25-1 and TRBJ1-3; TRBD1 is a possible D gene (6 bases). The germline gives CDR1 MGHDK, CDR2 SYGVNS. Between the trimmed V and J ends, which lost 1 base and 3 bases, there was a span of 16 bases. This CDR3 is built from 17 residues. The CDR3 loop reads CASSEWSVRGFGNTIYF. CDR3 nucleotide sequence: TGTGCCAGCAGTGAATGGTCAGTCAGGGGTTTTGGAAACACCATATATTTT.

The chain uses TRBV7-3 and TRBJ2-7; 9 bases fit TRBD1. V was pared by 5 bases and J by 1 base, with 6 bases of the junction left unmatched. Germline V gives CDR1 SGHTA, CDR2 FQGTGA. This CDR3 has 15 residues. The chain's CDR3 is CASSLSGTGSYEQYF. The DNA for the CDR3 is TGTGCCAGCAGCCTCTCCGGGACAGGGTCCTACGAGCAGTACTTC.

The rearrangement joins TRBV10-3 to TRBJ2-1; 7 bases agree with TRBD2. The CDR3 sequence is 16 residues long. The trim removed 5 bases at V and 0 bases at J, leaving 7 bases unmatched. CDR1 and CDR2 (germline): ENHRY, SYGVKD. In nucleotides, the CDR3 is TGTGCCATCAGTCCCGGGGAGGGGAGCTCCTACAATGAGCAGTTCTTC. It specifies CAISPGEGSSYNEQFF.

The J gene is TRBJ2-7, the V gene TRBV27, with D perhaps being TRBD1 or TRBD2 (5 bases each). The CDR3 spans 14 residues. The germline CDR1 and CDR2 sequences are MNHEY and SMNVEV (reference sequence). Trimming pared 2 bases from V and 7 bases from J, leaving 15 bases between. CDR3: CASSLGALRGEQYF. CDR3 nucleotides: TGTGCCAGCAGTTTAGGGGCTCTCCGGGGAGAGCAGTACTTC.

CDR3 sequence reads: CASSFGQTAYEQYF. CDR3 DNA: TGTGCCAGCAGCTTCGGACAGACGGCCTACGAGCAGTACTTC. This rearrangement joins TRBV5-6 to TRBJ2-7; TRBD1 is a possible D gene (6 bases). The CDR3 contains 14 residues. Per the germline V gene, CDR1 is SGHDT and CDR2 is YYEEEE. V gave up 2 bases and J gave up 2 bases, with 11 bases separating them.

Points on this clone: Other DNA sequences from this sample encode an identical CDR3 as well. V and J are TRBV5-1 and TRBJ2-5; D is ambiguous. This CDR3 region has 13 residues. The germline V gene has CDR1 SGHRS and CDR2 YFSETQ. V dropped 0 bases and J dropped 5 bases, with 8 bases sitting between them. In DNA form, the CDR3 reads TGCGCCAGCAGCTTGGTTCTAGGGGAGACCCAGTACTTC. Translated, it gives CASSLVLGETQYF.

As for this clone: At one of its ends the junction is not consistent with the germline gene, which may arise from a read error. This chain uses TRBV6-6 with TRBJ1-2; D is unresolved. This CDR3 region has 13 residues. Germline lookup yields CDR1 MNHNY and CDR2 SVGAGI (reference sequence). The CDR3 loop is CASSYLDLYGYTF. CDR3 in DNA: TGTGCCAGCAGCTACTTAGACCTCTATGGCTACACCTTC.